The clone carrying this TCR beta chain was picked up one time. These data are taken from a study of blood T cell repertoires in COVID-19. Overall study context: Sources were T cells, B-cell-depleted T cells, or PBMCs; the material itself was cDNA or gDNA.

With 7 bases removed from V and 2 bases from J, the gap between germline ends came to 16 bases. Per the germline V gene, CDR1 is GTSNPN and CDR2 is SVGIG (reference sequence). This CDR3 has 14 residues. Source study methods: Estimates of nucleated cell counts were drawn from the amplification of reference gene primers. The protocol was immunoSEQ multiplex PCR, while the TCRdb copy is restricted to in-frame clones and leaves out a portion. For V, J and clone size, that table is used; D and trimming come from the DNA. The repertoire holds 180,000 or so clones, with around 76% as singletons. The J gene is TRBJ2-3, the V gene TRBV30; perhaps TRBD1 as D (6 bases). This receptor was taken from a woman between 45 and 65 years old with active or convalescent COVID-19. Sequenced: peripheral blood. CDR3 amino acids: CASTTGMATDTQYF. Here the CDR3 DNA reads TGTGCCTCGACTACAGGGATGGCCACAGATACGCAGTATTTT. The full variable domain, with the rest looked up from reference TRBV30 and TRBJ2-3, is SQTIHQWPATLVQPVGSPLSLECTVEGTSNPNLYWYRQAAGRGLQLLFYSVGIGQISSEVPQNLSASRPQDRQFILSSKKLLLSDSGFYLCASTTGMATDTQYFGPGTRLTVL.